This T cell receptor beta chain was identified in a study of T cell responses to AZD1222 COVID-19 vaccine. Study details: Some second doses came at about 4 weeks and others at about 12 weeks; these were pooled.

Only in-frame clones appear in the TCRdb table, and some are missing; sequencing was by immunoSEQ multiplex PCR. Of 95,000 to 100,000 clones detected, around 84% appear once; the ten largest clones hold about 1.5%. The specimen comprised peripheral blood, sampled on day 0 of AZD1222 vaccination. The receptor's source is an adult in good health.

The CDR3 DNA follows: TGTGCCACCAGCACCCACTTAGGGATGCCCCAGCATTTT. It yields the protein CATSTHLGMPQHF. The rearrangement links TRBV24-1 to TRBJ1-5, with unresolved D. This CDR3 comprises 13 residues. Germline lookup yields CDR1 KGHDR and CDR2 SFDVKD. Deletions cut 7 bases from V and 9 bases from J, with 15 bases between.